This is a list of T cell receptor beta chains from one sample in a study of blood T cell repertoires in COVID-19. The assay was immunoSEQ multiplex PCR, and TCRdb's table has in-frame clones only and misses some. The table has some 180,000 clones, roughly 73% seen once. The sequenced sample consisted of peripheral blood. The receptor source for this set is a woman of 80 years or more with active or convalescent COVID-19. CDR3s include the opening cysteine and the closing phenylalanine or tryptophan. Each record gives: J gene, D gene, V gene, clone size, CDR3 DNA, CDR3 protein. The D gene is left open where the match is weak. The listing skips clone size in some rows; elsewhere it reads once, few, many or a size class.

j_gene: TRBJ1-5; d_gene: TRBD1; v_gene: TRBV30; abundance: -; CDR3nt: TGTGCCTGGGGGGGACAGAATCAGCCCCAGCATTTT; CDR3aa: CAWGGQNQPQHF
j_gene: TRBJ1-1; d_gene: -; v_gene: TRBV7-2; abundance: once; CDR3nt: TGTGCCAGCAGCACAAATAGACGGGGAACTGAAGCTTTCTTT; CDR3aa: CASSTNRRGTEAFF
j_gene: TRBJ2-2; d_gene: -; v_gene: TRBV18; abundance: -; CDR3nt: TGTGCCAGCTCACCGTACAGAACGAACACCGGGGAGCTGTTTTTT; CDR3aa: CASSPYRTNTGELFF
j_gene: TRBJ1-2; d_gene: -; v_gene: TRBV10-3; abundance: -; CDR3nt: TGTGCCTCGGAGAGAGGGTCGGGGATGGGCTACACCTTC; CDR3aa: CASERGSGMGYTF
j_gene: TRBJ1-3; d_gene: -; v_gene: TRBV7-2; abundance: -; CDR3nt: TGTGCCAGCAGATTCGGGGGATCCGGAAACACCATATATTTT; CDR3aa: CASRFGGSGNTIYF
j_gene: TRBJ2-5; d_gene: -; v_gene: TRBV4-1; abundance: -; CDR3nt: TGCGCCAGCAGCCAAGATAGGGGTACAGAGGAGACCCAGTACTTC; CDR3aa: CASSQDRGTEETQYF
j_gene: TRBJ2-5; d_gene: -; v_gene: TRBV7-9; abundance: -; CDR3nt: TGTGCCAGCAGTCTCTACACAGGACAAGAGACCCAGTACTTC; CDR3aa: CASSLYTGQETQYF
j_gene: TRBJ1-2; d_gene: -; v_gene: TRBV7-9; abundance: few; CDR3nt: TGTGCCAGCAGCTTAGACGTAAAGAGCCCCCAATCTGGCTACACCTTC; CDR3aa: CASSLDVKSPQSGYTF
j_gene: TRBJ1-2; d_gene: -; v_gene: TRBV3-1/TRBV3-2; abundance: -; CDR3nt: TGTGCCAGCAGCCAAGCTGGAAGGGGATACTATGGCTACACCTTC; CDR3aa: CASSQAGRGYYGYTF
j_gene: TRBJ2-7; d_gene: TRBD1; v_gene: TRBV18; abundance: -; CDR3nt: TGTGCCAGCTCACTTGGACAGGGGGAGCAGTACTTC; CDR3aa: CASSLGQGEQYF
j_gene: TRBJ2-7; d_gene: -; v_gene: TRBV7-2; abundance: -; CDR3nt: TGTGCCAGCAGCCCGCCCGACTCTATCTACGAGCAGTACTTC; CDR3aa: CASSPPDSIYEQYF
j_gene: TRBJ1-1; d_gene: -; v_gene: TRBV10-1; abundance: -; CDR3nt: TGCGCCAGCAGTGAGAACCCGGGAAACACTGAAGCTTTCTTT; CDR3aa: CASSENPGNTEAFF
j_gene: TRBJ1-1; d_gene: -; v_gene: TRBV7-2; abundance: -; CDR3nt: TGTGCCAGCAGCAGCCAGACAGGGAACACTGAAGCTTTCTTT; CDR3aa: CASSSQTGNTEAFF
j_gene: TRBJ2-7; d_gene: -; v_gene: TRBV4-2; abundance: -; CDR3nt: TGTGCCAGCAGCCCGGGCCTATACAGGGAAGGCTACGAGCAGTACTTC; CDR3aa: CASSPGLYREGYEQYF
j_gene: TRBJ2-3; d_gene: TRBD2; v_gene: TRBV5-1; abundance: once; CDR3nt: TGCGCCAGCAGCATGGGACTAGCGGGGGAGACAGATACGCAGTATTTT; CDR3aa: CASSMGLAGETDTQYF
j_gene: TRBJ2-7; d_gene: TRBD2; v_gene: TRBV5-4; abundance: -; CDR3nt: TGTGCCAGCGGGTCGATAGCGGGGCCAAGCTCCTACGAGCAGTACTTC; CDR3aa: CASGSIAGPSSYEQYF
j_gene: TRBJ2-6; d_gene: -; v_gene: TRBV7-9; abundance: -; CDR3nt: TGTGCCAGCAGCTCCCCCAGGGGATACTCTGGGGCCAACGTCCTGACTTTC; CDR3aa: CASSSPRGYSGANVLTF
j_gene: TRBJ1-2; d_gene: TRBD1; v_gene: TRBV19; abundance: -; CDR3nt: TGTGCCATTAAGGACAGGAACTATGGCTACACCTTC; CDR3aa: CAIKDRNYGYTF
j_gene: TRBJ1-1; d_gene: -; v_gene: TRBV27; abundance: few; CDR3nt: TGTGCCAGCAGTCCAGGGATATACATGAACACTGAAGCTTTCTTT; CDR3aa: CASSPGIYMNTEAFF
j_gene: TRBJ2-3; d_gene: TRBD2; v_gene: TRBV29-1; abundance: once; CDR3nt: TGCAGCGCTCTAGCGGGGCGCACAGATACGCAGTATTTT; CDR3aa: CSALAGRTDTQYF
j_gene: TRBJ2-3; d_gene: -; v_gene: TRBV6-5; abundance: -; CDR3nt: TGTGCCAGCAGGTACTCTCAGGGTAGCACAGATACGCAGTATTTT; CDR3aa: CASRYSQGSTDTQYF
j_gene: TRBJ2-3; d_gene: -; v_gene: TRBV27; abundance: -; CDR3nt: TGTGCCAGCAGGGGCTGGAGCACAGATACGCAGTATTTT; CDR3aa: CASRGWSTDTQYF
j_gene: TRBJ2-5; d_gene: -; v_gene: TRBV5-1; abundance: -; CDR3nt: TGCGCCAGCAGCCTAGACGTAGGTCAAGAGACCCAGTACTTC; CDR3aa: CASSLDVGQETQYF
j_gene: TRBJ1-1; d_gene: TRBD1; v_gene: TRBV6-5; abundance: -; CDR3nt: TGTGCCAGCAGTCGGGACAGGGCCAATTTGGGGGCTTTCTTT; CDR3aa: CASSRDRANLGAFF
j_gene: TRBJ1-1; d_gene: -; v_gene: TRBV7-9; abundance: few; CDR3nt: TGTGCCAGCAGCTTAGAGGTACAGGGAGTTACTTTCTTT; CDR3aa: CASSLEVQGVTFF
j_gene: TRBJ2-3; d_gene: TRBD1; v_gene: TRBV18; abundance: -; CDR3nt: TGTGCCAGCTCACCCCAGGGGGCCGGGACAGATACGCAGTATTTT; CDR3aa: CASSPQGAGTDTQYF
j_gene: TRBJ2-5; d_gene: -; v_gene: TRBV5-6; abundance: once; CDR3nt: TGTGCCAGCAGCTCCGGGGAGACCCAGTACTTC; CDR3aa: CASSSGETQYF
j_gene: TRBJ1-6; d_gene: -; v_gene: TRBV10-2; abundance: few; CDR3nt: TGCGCCAGCAGTTCAAGGACAGACTCCTATAATTCACCCCTCCACTTT; CDR3aa: CASSSRTDSYNSPLHF
j_gene: TRBJ1-4; d_gene: -; v_gene: TRBV19; abundance: -; CDR3nt: TGTGCCAGTAGTAACCAGAGGCCGGAAAATGAAAAACTGTTTTTT; CDR3aa: CASSNQRPENEKLFF
j_gene: TRBJ2-3; d_gene: TRBD2; v_gene: TRBV9; abundance: -; CDR3nt: TGTGCCAGCAGCAGTAGCCCAACTAGCGGGGATAGCACAGATACGCAGTATTTT; CDR3aa: CASSSSPTSGDSTDTQYF
j_gene: TRBJ1-2; d_gene: -; v_gene: TRBV15; abundance: -; CDR3nt: TGTGCCACCAGCAGAGATCTGCCAGGGTCGGGCTATGGCTACACCTTC; CDR3aa: CATSRDLPGSGYGYTF
j_gene: TRBJ2-2; d_gene: TRBD2; v_gene: TRBV4-3; abundance: -; CDR3nt: TGCGCCAGCAGCCAAGCTTTATTAGCGGGGAGCACCGGGGAGCTGTTTTTT; CDR3aa: CASSQALLAGSTGELFF
j_gene: TRBJ2-5; d_gene: -; v_gene: TRBV7-2; abundance: -; CDR3nt: TGTGCCAGCAGCTTAGTGGTCCTAGTGGAGACCCAGTACTTC; CDR3aa: CASSLVVLVETQYF
j_gene: TRBJ2-1; d_gene: TRBD1; v_gene: TRBV19; abundance: -; CDR3nt: TGTGCCAGTAGTCCAAGGGACAGGGGGTCCTACAATGAGCAGTTCTTC; CDR3aa: CASSPRDRGSYNEQFF
j_gene: TRBJ1-6; d_gene: TRBD1; v_gene: TRBV7-9; abundance: -; CDR3nt: TGTGCCAGCGATACAGGGGCGCGGTCTTCACCCCTCCACTTT; CDR3aa: CASDTGARSSPLHF
j_gene: TRBJ1-6; d_gene: -; v_gene: TRBV28; abundance: -; CDR3nt: TGTGCCAGCAGTTTGGCAGGCTCACCCCTCCACTTT; CDR3aa: CASSLAGSPLHF
j_gene: TRBJ2-5; d_gene: TRBD1; v_gene: TRBV5-1; abundance: few; CDR3nt: TGCGCCAGCAGCTTGGCCGGGACAGAAGAGACCCAGTACTTC; CDR3aa: CASSLAGTEETQYF
j_gene: TRBJ1-6; d_gene: -; v_gene: TRBV5-8; abundance: -; CDR3nt: TGTGCCAGCAGCTTTAACAGTAATTCACCCCTCCACTTT; CDR3aa: CASSFNSNSPLHF
j_gene: TRBJ1-5; d_gene: -; v_gene: TRBV10-3; abundance: -; CDR3nt: TGTGCCACGGGTTTAGGTCGGGACAATCAGCCCCAGCATTTT; CDR3aa: CATGLGRDNQPQHF
j_gene: TRBJ1-1; d_gene: -; v_gene: TRBV3-1/TRBV3-2; abundance: -; CDR3nt: TGTGCCAGCAGCCAAGGGGGCCAGAAAGCTTTCTTT; CDR3aa: CASSQGGQKAFF
j_gene: TRBJ2-3; d_gene: TRBD2; v_gene: TRBV19; abundance: -; CDR3nt: TGTGCCAGTAGTAAGGTAGCGGGGGGGCACCCTAGCACAGATACGCAGTATTTT; CDR3aa: CASSKVAGGHPSTDTQYF
j_gene: TRBJ2-3; d_gene: -; v_gene: TRBV6-2/TRBV6-3; abundance: -; CDR3nt: TGTGCCAGCAGTTACGAAGGCGGGCGTAGCACAGATACGCAGTATTTT; CDR3aa: CASSYEGGRSTDTQYF
j_gene: TRBJ1-5; d_gene: TRBD1; v_gene: TRBV3-1/TRBV3-2; abundance: -; CDR3nt: TGTGCCAGCAGCCTTCAAGGGACAGGGGTATATAGCGGGCCCCAGCATTTT; CDR3aa: CASSLQGTGVYSGPQHF
j_gene: TRBJ2-7; d_gene: TRBD1; v_gene: TRBV7-2; abundance: -; CDR3nt: TGTGCCAGCAGCTCGGAACTAACAGGGGGATACGAGCAGTACTTC; CDR3aa: CASSSELTGGYEQYF
j_gene: TRBJ1-4; d_gene: TRBD1; v_gene: TRBV19; abundance: -; CDR3nt: TGTGCCAGTAGTATTACCGGGACAGGGCACGAAAAACTGTTTTTT; CDR3aa: CASSITGTGHEKLFF
j_gene: TRBJ2-1; d_gene: -; v_gene: TRBV2; abundance: -; CDR3nt: TGTGCCAGCAGTGTTCCCGGTGAGCAGTTCTTC; CDR3aa: CASSVPGEQFF
j_gene: TRBJ1-5; d_gene: TRBD1; v_gene: TRBV2; abundance: -; CDR3nt: TGTGCCAGCAGTATTCCGGGACAGTCTAATCAGCCCCAGCATTTT; CDR3aa: CASSIPGQSNQPQHF
j_gene: TRBJ2-5; d_gene: -; v_gene: TRBV4-1; abundance: -; CDR3nt: TGCGCCAGCAGCCAACCAGCGGCCATGGCAGAGACCCAGTACTTC; CDR3aa: CASSQPAAMAETQYF
j_gene: TRBJ1-6; d_gene: TRBD1; v_gene: TRBV2; abundance: many; CDR3nt: TGTGCCAGCAGTGTTGGCAGACAGGGATCACCCCTCCACTTT; CDR3aa: CASSVGRQGSPLHF
j_gene: TRBJ2-5; d_gene: TRBD1; v_gene: TRBV5-6; abundance: once; CDR3nt: TGTGCCAGCAGCATCGACAGGGCCCAAGAGACCCAGTACTTC; CDR3aa: CASSIDRAQETQYF
j_gene: TRBJ1-1; d_gene: -; v_gene: TRBV15; abundance: -; CDR3nt: TGTGCCACCAGCACATTTAGCATGAACACTGAAGCTTTCTTT; CDR3aa: CATSTFSMNTEAFF
j_gene: TRBJ2-5; d_gene: -; v_gene: TRBV5-1; abundance: -; CDR3nt: TGCGCCAGCAGCCCCCAGGGAGAGACCCAGTACTTC; CDR3aa: CASSPQGETQYF
j_gene: TRBJ1-4; d_gene: -; v_gene: TRBV28; abundance: -; CDR3nt: TGTGCCAGCAGACAGCCAACTAATGAAAAACTGTTTTTT; CDR3aa: CASRQPTNEKLFF
j_gene: TRBJ1-1; d_gene: -; v_gene: TRBV28; abundance: once; CDR3nt: TGTGCCAGCAGTTTACAGGGGCCGAACACTGAAGCTTTCTTT; CDR3aa: CASSLQGPNTEAFF
j_gene: TRBJ1-1; d_gene: TRBD1; v_gene: TRBV14; abundance: -; CDR3nt: TGTGCCAGCAGCCACCTACTACAGGGGCAGAAGGCTGAAGCTTTCTTT; CDR3aa: CASSHLLQGQKAEAFF
j_gene: TRBJ1-5; d_gene: -; v_gene: TRBV10-1; abundance: -; CDR3nt: TGCGCCAGCAGTGACTTGAATCAGCCCCAGCATTTT; CDR3aa: CASSDLNQPQHF
j_gene: TRBJ1-6; d_gene: TRBD1; v_gene: TRBV11-2; abundance: -; CDR3nt: TGTGCCAGCAGCGGAGGACAGGGGTTTAATAATTCACCCCTCCACTTT; CDR3aa: CASSGGQGFNNSPLHF
j_gene: TRBJ1-6; d_gene: TRBD1; v_gene: TRBV27; abundance: -; CDR3nt: TGTGCCAGCAGTTTGAGCACCGGGACAGGGCTTAGCTCCTATAATTCACCCCTCCACTTT; CDR3aa: CASSLSTGTGLSSYNSPLHF
j_gene: TRBJ2-2; d_gene: -; v_gene: TRBV11-3; abundance: -; CDR3nt: TGTGCCAGCAGCTTGGGGGAGGGGGTGAACACCGGGGAGCTGTTTTTT; CDR3aa: CASSLGEGVNTGELFF
j_gene: TRBJ2-6; d_gene: TRBD1; v_gene: TRBV18; abundance: -; CDR3nt: TGTGCCAGCTCACCGCGGACAGGGGTAGGGGCCAACGTCCTGACTTTC; CDR3aa: CASSPRTGVGANVLTF